Following are 26 T cell receptor beta chains from one sample sequenced in a study of high-grade serous ovarian cancer treatment subgroups. Tumor samples were taken before definitive surgery or chemotherapy. TCRdb's copy holds only in-frame clones and misses some; the assay was immunoSEQ multiplex PCR. Of thousands of clones listed, 65% to 80% are singletons. The sequenced sample consisted of tumor tissue. Every receptor here comes from a human donor with high-grade serous ovarian cancer.

This clone was counted a few times. V gene TRBV7-9 combines with J gene TRBJ1-1, with a tentative D call TRBD1 (5 bases). The CDR3 spans 15 residues. The germline V and J ends were trimmed by 1 base and 2 bases, with 11 bases remaining between them. Germline V gene sequence: CDR1 SEHNR, CDR2 FQNEAQ (reference sequence). CDR3 in DNA: TGTGCCAGCAGCTTAGGGGGCGACACCAACACTGAAGCTTTCTTT. It translates to CASSLGGDTNTEAFF.

The chain is built from TRBV19 and TRBJ1-2, with 10 bases aligning to TRBD1. CDR3 length: 16 amino acids. V shed 3 bases, J shed 7 bases, and the junction held 11 bases outside the gene matches. Germline CDR1 is LNHDA and CDR2 is SQIVND (reference sequence). As DNA, the CDR3 is TGTGCCAGTAGTATCCCAACCGGGACAGGGGCCGGTGGCTACACCTTC. This sequence encodes CASSIPTGTGAGGYTF.

The J gene is TRBJ2-5, the V gene TRBV6-1; 7 bases align to TRBD1. The J call is doubtful: the DNA matches TRBJ2-7 better. Germline lookup yields CDR1 MNHNS and CDR2 SASEGT. This CDR3 comprises 15 residues. The CDR3 region has the DNA TGTGCCAGCAGTTCGAGACAGGGAATCGGATACGAGCAGTACTTC. Its protein is CASSSRQGIGYEQYF.

The chain employs TRBV4-1 and TRBJ1-6, with 8 bases identical to TRBD1. V lost 2 bases to trimming and J lost 5 bases; unmatched junction nucleotides: 2. The CDR3 length is 15 residues. The germline gives CDR1 MGHRA, CDR2 YSYEKL. The CDR3 nucleotides are TGCGCCAGCAGCCAATGGACAGGGAATAATTCACCCCTCCACTTT. Protein: CASSQWTGNNSPLHF.

The J gene is TRBJ1-1, the V gene TRBV2, with no clear D. This CDR3 has 11 amino acids. V lost 7 bases and J 5 bases, leaving 8 bases between the germline ends. In germline, CDR1 is SNHLY, CDR2 FYNNEI. CDR3 nucleotides: TGTGCCAGCATGTATGGGACTGAAGCTTTCTTT. The encoded protein is CASMYGTEAFF. The full variable domain, in which reference TRBV2 and TRBJ1-1 provide the parts outside the CDR3, is EPEVTQTPSHQVTQMGQEVILRCVPISNHLYFYWYRQILGQKVEFLVSFYNNEISEKSEIFDDQFSVERPDGSNFTLKIRSTKLEDSAMYFCASMYGTEAFFGQGTRLTVV.

CDR3 in amino acids: CATSRGSGTQQETQYF. In DNA form, the CDR3 reads TGTGCCACCAGCAGAGGCAGCGGAACCCAACAAGAGACCCAGTACTTC. The chain employs TRBV15 and TRBJ2-5, with D possibly TRBD2 on 5 matching bases. Germline V CDR1 and CDR2: LNHNV, YYDKDF (reference sequence). This CDR3 is built from 16 residues. V lost 1 base and J lost 2, with 14 bases in between.

The V gene is TRBV18, the J gene TRBJ2-5, with 10 bases matching TRBD1. CDR3 length: 19 residues. V trimming: 2 bases; J trimming: 2 bases; junction bases outside the gene matches: 14. CDR1 is KGHSH and CDR2 is LQKENI in the germline V gene. In DNA, the CDR3 is TGTGCCAGCTCACCAATGACGCAGGGACAGGGGCAAGGTCAAGAGACCCAGTACTTC. It codes for CASSPMTQGQGQGQETQYF.

This chain links TRBV9 with TRBJ2-5; 15 bases map to TRBD2. Germline V gene sequence: CDR1 SGDLS, CDR2 YYNGEE. CDR3 length: 16 residues. After removal of 4 bases from V and 5 bases from J, the junction contained 6 bases not matched to a gene. The CDR3 sequence: CASSPGLAGGRETQYF. The CDR3 DNA reads as TGTGCCAGCAGCCCGGGACTAGCGGGGGGAAGGGAGACCCAGTACTTC.

This clone has only a few counts. The chain has TRBV10-2 and TRBJ2-3; TRBD1 aligns across 9 bases. The CDR3 is 14 amino acids. With 4 bases clipped from V and 8 bases from J, the junction kept 7 bases outside the gene matches. Germline V gene sequence: CDR1 WSHSY, CDR2 SAAADI. The CDR3 protein is CASSAWGQGGTQYF. The CDR3 DNA follows: TGCGCCAGCAGTGCTTGGGGACAGGGAGGTACGCAGTATTTT.

The chain uses TRBV4-3 and TRBJ1-4, with D perhaps matching TRBD1 (5 bases). Trimming took 0 bases from V and 0 from J, leaving 8 bases between them. CDR3 length: 16 amino acids. Germline V CDR1 and CDR2: LGHNA, YSLEER. CDR3 in DNA: TGCGCCAGCAGCCAAGAACGGGGCGCAACTAATGAAAAACTGTTTTTT. Encoded protein: CASSQERGATNEKLFF.

The sample holds one count of this clone. The CDR3 here is CASSPGVVGSYNEQFF. CDR3 nucleotides: TGTGCCAGCAGCCCGGGAGTAGTAGGGAGCTACAATGAGCAGTTCTTC. This chain links TRBV7-8 with TRBJ2-1; weak D call: TRBD2 (6 bases). The CDR3 extends over 16 amino acids. Germline-derived CDR1 and CDR2 are SGHVS and FQNEAQ. V was shortened by 5 bases and J by 3 bases, with 17 bases between the two germline ends. The full variable domain, in which reference TRBV7-8 and TRBJ2-1 provide the parts outside the CDR3, is GAGVSQSPRYKVAKRGQDVALRCDPISGHVSLFWYQQALGQGPEFLTYFQNEAQLDKSGLPSDRFFAERPEGSVSTLKIQRTQQEDSAVYLCASSPGVVGSYNEQFFGPGTRLTVL.

The genes are TRBV6-5 and TRBJ1-1, with D possibly TRBD1 on 5 matching bases. CDR3 length: 15 residues. Germline V CDR1 and CDR2: MNHEY, SVGAGI. V lost 2 bases to trimming and J lost 1 base, with 11 bases between them. Written as DNA, the CDR3 is TGTGCCAGCAGTTACGGTGGACACAAGAACACTGAAGCTTTCTTT. Translation: CASSYGGHKNTEAFF.

The genes are TRBV5-1 and TRBJ2-5, with TRBD2 matching over 7 bases. The CDR3 sequence is 15 residues long. The germline gives CDR1 SGHRS, CDR2 YFSETQ. The V gene end was trimmed by 6 bases and the J gene end by 4 bases; junction bases not matched to a gene: 12. The CDR3 protein is CASNLGGGVGETQYF. CDR3 nucleotide sequence: TGCGCCAGCAATTTGGGGGGGGGAGTTGGAGAGACCCAGTACTTC.

In this sample, this clone turned up a few times. The rearrangement joins TRBV4-1 to TRBJ2-7; TRBD1 or TRBD2 may be the D gene (5 bases each). V lost 2 bases and J 9 bases, leaving 17 bases between the germline ends. Germline lookup yields CDR1 MGHRA and CDR2 YSYEKL. There are 14 residues in the CDR3. Written as DNA, the CDR3 is TGCGCCAGCAGCCAAACCGGGACCCTAAGAGGGCAGTACTTC. Protein sequence: CASSQTGTLRGQYF.

In its sample, this clone was seen once. The chain couples TRBV28 to TRBJ2-7; the match to TRBD1 covers 7 bases. Losses at the gene ends were 6 bases for V and 4 bases for J; bases not matched to a gene: 12. Germline V gene sequence: CDR1 MDHEN, CDR2 SYDVKM. The CDR3 loop spans 15 amino acids. DNA of the CDR3: TGTGCCAGCAGCAAGACAGGGTTGAAATGGTACGAGCAGTACTTC. Its protein is CASSKTGLKWYEQYF.

The chain couples TRBV6-4 to TRBJ2-3; D gene unclear. V gave up 2 bases and J gave up 3 bases, with 6 bases separating them. The CDR3 length is 13 residues. Germline assignment: CDR1 MRHNA and CDR2 SNTAGT. CDR3 bases: TGTGCCAGCAGTGACAGGGTTACAGATACGCAGTATTTT. Protein: CASSDRVTDTQYF.

This rearrangement joins TRBV6-1 to TRBJ1-1; TRBD1 might be the D (5 bases). Deletions cut 6 bases from V and 7 bases from J, with 9 bases between. This CDR3 spans 11 amino acids. Germline V gene sequence: CDR1 MNHNS, CDR2 SASEGT. The CDR3 region is CASRHQGEAFF. The CDR3 region has the DNA TGTGCCAGCAGACACCAGGGTGAAGCTTTCTTT.

This clone was counted between two and nine times. The chain is built from TRBV29-1 and TRBJ2-7, with 11 bases identical to TRBD1. The CDR3 runs 15 residues. Germline V gives CDR1 SQVTM, CDR2 ANQGSEA. V gave up 6 bases and J gave up 3 bases; unmatched junction bases: 10. The CDR3 spells CSVFSSGQGVYEQYF. CDR3 nucleotides: TGCAGCGTGTTTTCATCGGGACAGGGGGTCTACGAGCAGTACTTC.

This clone was seen only once. The V call is TRBV4-3, the J call TRBJ1-1, with 9 bases matching TRBD1. Germline V CDR1 and CDR2: LGHNA, YSLEER. Trimming took 0 bases from V and 3 from J; bases not matched to a gene: 8. This CDR3 contains 17 residues. This CDR3 is CASSQEADRGGDTEAFF. The CDR3 coding sequence is TGCGCCAGCAGCCAAGAAGCGGACAGGGGCGGTGACACTGAAGCTTTCTTT.

This clone was observed a few times. The chain has TRBV7-9 and TRBJ1-2; 7 nucleotides align to TRBD1. V lost 0 bases to trimming and J lost 7 bases; unmatched junction nucleotides: 5. The CDR3 spans 14 residues. Germline values: CDR1 SEHNR, CDR2 FQNEAQ (reference sequence). In nucleotides, the CDR3 is TGTGCCAGCAGCTTAGCAGGGGGCGAGGGTGGCTACACCTTC. Translating gives CASSLAGGEGGYTF.

This chain uses TRBV5-1 with TRBJ2-5; no reliable D call. With the DNA end fitting TRBJ2-7 better, the J assignment may be wrong. Looked up from germline, CDR1 is SGHRS and CDR2 is YFSETQ. This CDR3 is built from 11 residues. The CDR3 bases are TGCGCCAGCAGCTTGGACTACGAGCAGTACTTC. Translating gives CASSLDYEQYF.

This chain joins TRBV5-4 and TRBJ2-3; weak D call: TRBD1 (6 bases). Germline CDR1 is SGHNT and CDR2 is YYREEE (reference sequence). The V end lost 2 bases, the J end lost 0 bases, and 10 bases lay between the germline ends. The CDR3 has 15 residues. CDR3 in DNA: TGTGCCAGCAGCTTTTTGACAGGCAGCACAGATACGCAGTATTTT. This translates into CASSFLTGSTDTQYF. The complete variable domain, with remaining parts taken from reference TRBV5-4 and TRBJ2-3, reads ETGVTQSPTHLIKTRGQQVTLRCSSQSGHNTVSWYQQALGQGPQFIFQYYREEENGRGNFPPRFSGLQFPNYSSELNVNALELDDSALYLCASSFLTGSTDTQYFGPGTRLTVL.

The V and J genes are TRBV19 and TRBJ2-1; 7 nucleotides align to TRBD1. Germline V CDR1 and CDR2: LNHDA, SQIVND (reference sequence). The CDR3 covers 15 residues. J was trimmed by 0 bases and V by 9 bases; bases with no gene match: 8. The CDR3 DNA sequence: TGTGCCAGCCAGGGACAGTCCTTCTCCTACAATGAGCAGTTCTTC. Protein product: CASQGQSFSYNEQFF.

The chain recombines TRBV7-2 with TRBJ1-1, with D possibly matching TRBD1 (5 bases). The CDR3 is made up of 13 amino acids. V gave up 5 bases and J gave up 1 base, with 8 bases separating them. Per the germline V gene, CDR1 is SGHTA and CDR2 is FQGNSA. The CDR3 sequence is CASSRQSNTEAFF. CDR3 sequence (DNA): TGTGCCAGCAGCAGACAGTCGAACACTGAAGCTTTCTTT. The full variable domain, with the rest looked up from reference TRBV7-2 and TRBJ1-1, is GAGVSQSPSNKVTEKGKDVELRCDPISGHTALYWYRQSLGQGLEFLIYFQGNSAPDKSGLPSDRFSAERTGGSVSTLTIQRTQQEDSAVYLCASSRQSNTEAFFGQGTRLTVV.

The chain employs TRBV5-1 and TRBJ1-3, with D possibly matching TRBD1 (5 bases). CDR1 SGHRS and CDR2 YFSETQ come from the germline V gene. This CDR3 is built from 14 residues. Deletions cut 3 bases from V and 3 bases from J, with 10 bases between. In nucleotides, the CDR3 is TGCGCCAGCAGCTATGGGGGAAATGGAAACACCATATATTTT. Translated: CASSYGGNGNTIYF. Using reference TRBV5-1 and TRBJ1-3 for the parts outside the CDR3, the full variable domain is KAGVTQTPRYLIKTRGQQVTLSCSPISGHRSVSWYQQTPGQGLQFLFEYFSETQRNKGNFPGRFSGRQFSNSRSEMNVSTLELGDSALYLCASSYGGNGNTIYFGEGSWLTVV.

The chain couples TRBV30 to TRBJ2-4; 12 bases are a match to TRBD1. The V segment lost 0 bases and the J segment 0 bases; nucleotides outside the gene matches: 15. The germline V gene encodes CDR1 GTSNPN and CDR2 SVGIG (reference sequence). The CDR3 has 21 amino acids. CDR3 DNA sequence: TGTGCCTGGAGTGTACAGGAGATGTTCGGGGGACAGGGGGCAGCCAAAAACATTCAGTACTTC. Amino acid sequence: CAWSVQEMFGGQGAAKNIQYF.